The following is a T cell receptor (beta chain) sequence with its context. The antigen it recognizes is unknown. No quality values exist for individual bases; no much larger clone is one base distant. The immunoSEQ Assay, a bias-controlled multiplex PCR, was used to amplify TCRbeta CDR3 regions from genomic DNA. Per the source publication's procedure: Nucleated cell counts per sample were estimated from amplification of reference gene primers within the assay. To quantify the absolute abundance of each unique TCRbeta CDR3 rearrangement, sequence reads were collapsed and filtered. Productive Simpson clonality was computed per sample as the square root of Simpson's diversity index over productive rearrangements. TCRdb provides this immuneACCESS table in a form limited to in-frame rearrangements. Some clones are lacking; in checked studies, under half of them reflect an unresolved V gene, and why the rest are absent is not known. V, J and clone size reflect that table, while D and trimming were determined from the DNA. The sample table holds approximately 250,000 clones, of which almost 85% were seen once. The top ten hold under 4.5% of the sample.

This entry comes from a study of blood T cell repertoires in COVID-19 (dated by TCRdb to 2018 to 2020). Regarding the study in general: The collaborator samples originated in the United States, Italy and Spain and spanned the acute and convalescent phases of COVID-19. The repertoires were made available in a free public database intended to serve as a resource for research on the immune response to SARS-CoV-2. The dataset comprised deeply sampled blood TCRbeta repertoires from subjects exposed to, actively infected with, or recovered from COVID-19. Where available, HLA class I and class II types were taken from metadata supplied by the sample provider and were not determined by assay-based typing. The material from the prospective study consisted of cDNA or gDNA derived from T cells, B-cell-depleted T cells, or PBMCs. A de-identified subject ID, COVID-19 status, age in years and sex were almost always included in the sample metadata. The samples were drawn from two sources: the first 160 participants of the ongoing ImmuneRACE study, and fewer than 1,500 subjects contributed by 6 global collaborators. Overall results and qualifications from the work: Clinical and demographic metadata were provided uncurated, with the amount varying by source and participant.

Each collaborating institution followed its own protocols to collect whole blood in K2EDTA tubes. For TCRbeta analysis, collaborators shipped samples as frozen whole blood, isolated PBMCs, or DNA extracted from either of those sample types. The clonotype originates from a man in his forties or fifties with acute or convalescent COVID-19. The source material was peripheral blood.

The CDR3 region: CASSLERDEQYF. The nucleotide sequence is TGTGCCAGCAGCTTAGAGAGGGACGAGCAGTACTTC. The chain links TRBV13 with TRBJ2-7; the D gene is perhaps TRBD2, from 5 matching bases. Reading from cysteine to phenylalanine, the CDR3 counts 12 amino acids. The only DNA kept is the CDR3, 36 bases in frame from the first base. V is cut by 1 base and J by 5 bases, and the space between the germline ends is 6 bases. CDR1 and CDR2 are drawn from the germline V gene (reference sequence): PRHDT, FYEKMQ. Reference TRBV13 and TRBJ2-7 proteins supply the regions before and after the CDR3; the full variable domain is: AAGVIQSPRHLIKEKRETATLKCYPIPRHDTVYWYQQGPGQDPQFLISFYEKMQSDKGSIPDRFSAQQFSDYHSELNMSSLELGDSALYFCASSLERDEQYFGPGTRLTVT.